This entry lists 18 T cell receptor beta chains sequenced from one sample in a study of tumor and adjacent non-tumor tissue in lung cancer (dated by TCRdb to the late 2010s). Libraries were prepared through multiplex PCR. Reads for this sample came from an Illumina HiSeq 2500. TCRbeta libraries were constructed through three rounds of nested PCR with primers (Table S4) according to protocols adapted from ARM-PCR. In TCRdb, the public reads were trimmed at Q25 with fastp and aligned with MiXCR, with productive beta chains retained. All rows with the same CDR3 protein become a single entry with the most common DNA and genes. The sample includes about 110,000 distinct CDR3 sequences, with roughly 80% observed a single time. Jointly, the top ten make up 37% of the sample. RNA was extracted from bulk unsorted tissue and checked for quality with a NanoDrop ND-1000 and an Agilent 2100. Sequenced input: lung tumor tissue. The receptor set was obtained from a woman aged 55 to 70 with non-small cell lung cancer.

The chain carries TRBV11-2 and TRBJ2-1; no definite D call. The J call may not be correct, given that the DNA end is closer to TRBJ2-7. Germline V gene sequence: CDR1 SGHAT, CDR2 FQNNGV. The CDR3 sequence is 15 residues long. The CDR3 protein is CASILSPTASNEQYF. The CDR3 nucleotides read TGTGCCAGCATCCTCTCCCCCACGGCTTCCAATGAGCAGTACTTC.

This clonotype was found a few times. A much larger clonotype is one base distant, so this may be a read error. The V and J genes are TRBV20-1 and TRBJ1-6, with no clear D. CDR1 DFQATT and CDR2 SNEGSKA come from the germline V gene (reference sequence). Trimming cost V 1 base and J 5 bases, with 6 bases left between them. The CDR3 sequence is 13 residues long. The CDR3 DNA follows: TGCAGTGCTAGAGGGGGAGATAATTCACCCCTCCACTTT. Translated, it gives CSARGGDNSPLHF.

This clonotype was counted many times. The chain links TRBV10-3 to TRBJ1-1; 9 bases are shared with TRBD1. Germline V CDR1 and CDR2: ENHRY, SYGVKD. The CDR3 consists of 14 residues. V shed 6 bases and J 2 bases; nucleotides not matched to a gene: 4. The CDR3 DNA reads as TGTGCCATCAGATGGACAGGGGAAAACACTGAAGCTTTCTTT. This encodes CAIRWTGENTEAFF.

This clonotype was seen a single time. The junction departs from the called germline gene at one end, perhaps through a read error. Written as DNA, the CDR3 is TGCAGCGCCATGGGACAGACAAACATTGAAGCTTTCTTT. As protein: CSAMGQTNIEAFF. The V call is TRBV29-1, the J call TRBJ1-1, with TRBD1 matching over 7 bases. This CDR3 spans 13 amino acids. Looked up from germline, CDR1 is SQVTM and CDR2 is ANQGSEA.

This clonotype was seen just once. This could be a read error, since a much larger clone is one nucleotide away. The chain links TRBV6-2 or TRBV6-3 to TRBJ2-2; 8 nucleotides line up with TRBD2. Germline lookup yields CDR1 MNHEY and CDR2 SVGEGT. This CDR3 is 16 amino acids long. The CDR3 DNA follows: TGTGACAGCAGTTTTTCACTAGCGGAGAACACCGGGGAGCTGTTTTTT. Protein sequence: CDSSFSLAENTGELFF.

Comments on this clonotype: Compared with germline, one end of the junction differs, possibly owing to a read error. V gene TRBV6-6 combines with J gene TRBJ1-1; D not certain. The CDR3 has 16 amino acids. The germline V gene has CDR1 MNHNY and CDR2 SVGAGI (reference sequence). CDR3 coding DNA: TGTACCAGCAGTCTCGGCACACGACCGACGAACACTGAAGCTTTCTTT. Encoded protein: CTSSLGTRPTNTEAFF.

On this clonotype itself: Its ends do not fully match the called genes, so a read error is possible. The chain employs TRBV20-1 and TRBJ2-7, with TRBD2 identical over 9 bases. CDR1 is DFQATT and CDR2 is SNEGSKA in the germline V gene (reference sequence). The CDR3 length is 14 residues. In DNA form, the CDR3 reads TGCGGTGCTAGCCCCCTAGCGGGATTCTACGAGCAGTACTTC. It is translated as CGASPLAGFYEQYF.

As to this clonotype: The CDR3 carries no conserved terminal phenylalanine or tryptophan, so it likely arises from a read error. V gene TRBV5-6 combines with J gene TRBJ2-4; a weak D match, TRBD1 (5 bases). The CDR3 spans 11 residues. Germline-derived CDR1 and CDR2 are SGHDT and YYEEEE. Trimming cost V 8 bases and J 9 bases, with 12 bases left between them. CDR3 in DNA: TGTGCCAGGGCCAGTCAGGGCATTCAGTACCTC. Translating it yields CARASQGIQYL.

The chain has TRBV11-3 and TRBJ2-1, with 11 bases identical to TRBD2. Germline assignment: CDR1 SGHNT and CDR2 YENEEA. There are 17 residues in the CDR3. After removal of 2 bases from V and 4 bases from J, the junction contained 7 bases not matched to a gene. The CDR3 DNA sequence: TGTGCCAGCAGCTTACAGTTGACTAGCGGGACTTACAATGAGCAGTTCTTC. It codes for CASSLQLTSGTYNEQFF.

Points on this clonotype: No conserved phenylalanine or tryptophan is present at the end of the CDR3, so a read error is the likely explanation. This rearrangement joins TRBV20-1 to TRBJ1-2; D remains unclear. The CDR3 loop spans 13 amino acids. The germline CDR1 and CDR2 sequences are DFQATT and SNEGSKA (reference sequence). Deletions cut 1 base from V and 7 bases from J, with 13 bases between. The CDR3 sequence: CSARGQAGFGYTL. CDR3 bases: TGCAGTGCTAGAGGGCAGGCGGGCTTTGGCTACACCTTA.

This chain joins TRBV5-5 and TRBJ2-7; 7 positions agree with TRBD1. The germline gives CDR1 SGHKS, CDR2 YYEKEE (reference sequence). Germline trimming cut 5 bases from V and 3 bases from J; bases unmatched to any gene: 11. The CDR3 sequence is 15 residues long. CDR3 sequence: CASSLSETGIYEQYF. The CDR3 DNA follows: TGTGCCAGCAGTCTCAGTGAGACAGGGATCTACGAGCAGTACTTC.

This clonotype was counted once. The CDR3 nucleotides are TGTGCCAGCAGCTTGTGGCCAGGGGACACCGGGGAGCTGTTTTTT. This translates into CASSLWPGDTGELFF. V usage is TRBV5-8 and J usage is TRBJ2-2, with D possibly TRBD1 on 6 matching bases. Germline lookup yields CDR1 SGHTS and CDR2 YDEGEE. Trimming removed 1 base at V and 3 bases at J, with 10 bases between. CDR3 size: 15 residues. Complete variable domain (other parts from reference TRBV5-8 and TRBJ2-2): EAGVTQSPTHLIKTRGQQATLRCSPISGHTSVYWYQQALGLGLQFLLWYDEGEERNRGNFPPRFSGRQFPNYSSELNVNALELEDSALYLCASSLWPGDTGELFFGEGSRLTVL.

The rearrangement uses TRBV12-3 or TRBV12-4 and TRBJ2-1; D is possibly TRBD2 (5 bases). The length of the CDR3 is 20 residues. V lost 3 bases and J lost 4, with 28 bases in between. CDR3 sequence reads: CASSLGPTIGCVGDYNEQFF. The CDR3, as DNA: TGTGCCAGCAGTTTGGGTCCCACTATCGGGTGTGTCGGGGATTACAATGAGCAGTTCTTC.

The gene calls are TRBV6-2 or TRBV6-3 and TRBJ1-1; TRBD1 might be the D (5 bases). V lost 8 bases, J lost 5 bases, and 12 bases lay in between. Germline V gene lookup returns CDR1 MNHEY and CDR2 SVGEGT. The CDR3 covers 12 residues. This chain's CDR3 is CASRNGGTEAFF. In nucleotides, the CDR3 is TGTGCCAGCCGGAACGGGGGGACTGAAGCTTTCTTT.

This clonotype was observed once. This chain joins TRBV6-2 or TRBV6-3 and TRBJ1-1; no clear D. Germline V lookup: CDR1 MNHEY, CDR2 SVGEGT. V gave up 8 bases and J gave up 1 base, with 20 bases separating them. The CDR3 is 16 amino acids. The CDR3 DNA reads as TGTGCCAGCTATTACTTCCGCGGTCCAGGGAACACTGAAGCTTTCTTT. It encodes CASYYFRGPGNTEAFF.

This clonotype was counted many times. As DNA, the CDR3 is TGTGCCAGCATTCGGGGGGGCCTTACCAATGAGCAGTTCTTC. Protein product: CASIRGGLTNEQFF. The chain recombines TRBV12-3 or TRBV12-4 with TRBJ2-1, with TRBD2 identical over 8 bases. The junction had 8 bases not matched to a gene; V was cut back by 7 bases and J by 6 bases. This CDR3 is 14 amino acids long.

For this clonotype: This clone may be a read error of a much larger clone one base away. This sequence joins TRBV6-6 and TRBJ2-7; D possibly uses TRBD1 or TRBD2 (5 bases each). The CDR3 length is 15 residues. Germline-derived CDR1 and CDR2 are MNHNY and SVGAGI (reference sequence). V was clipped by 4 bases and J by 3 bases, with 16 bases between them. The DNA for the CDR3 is TGTGCCAGCAGTTTCGCGGCAGGGACGTACTACGAGCAGTACTTC. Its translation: CASSFAAGTYYEQYF.

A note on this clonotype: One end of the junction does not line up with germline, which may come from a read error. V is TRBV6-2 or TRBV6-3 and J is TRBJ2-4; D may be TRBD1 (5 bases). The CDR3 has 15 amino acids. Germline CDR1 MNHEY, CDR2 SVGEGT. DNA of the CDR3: TGTGCCAGCAGTTACTCGAAACAGGACAAAAACATTCAGTACTTT. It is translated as CASSYSKQDKNIQYF.